This is a list of T cell receptor beta chains from one sample in a study of T cell responses to AZD1222 COVID-19 vaccine. Profiling relied on immunoSEQ multiplex PCR, and the TCRdb table lists in-frame clones only, not all of them. The data hold about 75,000 clones, with approximately 88% observed a single time. The sequencing here drew on peripheral blood, taken 28 days after the second dose of the MenACWY control vaccine. These receptors all come from an adult who received the MenACWY meningococcal vaccine as a control. CDR3s leave out the opening cysteine and the closing phenylalanine or tryptophan. The order of the fields is D gene, V gene, J gene, CDR3 protein. The D gene is left open where the match is weak.

>TRBD2|TRBV24-1|TRBJ2-2
ATSDAGTSGGFTGELF
>NA|TRBV28|TRBJ2-1
ASNVGGGQYNEQF
>NA|TRBV7-3|TRBJ2-7
ASSPWDGSYEQY
>TRBD1|TRBV15|TRBJ2-5
ATSGQGAGETQY
>TRBD1|TRBV18|TRBJ2-7
ASSPERDRTYEQY
>NA|TRBV18|TRBJ2-7
ASSPPGQAGDEQY
>NA|TRBV3-1/TRBV3-2|TRBJ1-2
ASSQDSGWYGYT
>TRBD1|TRBV11-3|TRBJ2-7
ASSPGGWGQGADEQY
>NA|TRBV7-9|TRBJ1-1
ASSRLGRNTEAF
>NA|TRBV3-1/TRBV3-2|TRBJ2-7
ASSPQAGAPYEQY
>NA|TRBV12-3/TRBV12-4|TRBJ1-2
ASSPTDEGGYT
>NA|TRBV5-4|TRBJ2-3
ASSLSEDTQY
>NA|TRBV27|TRBJ1-1
ASSFKAAGEAF
>NA|TRBV24-1|TRBJ2-2
ATSDFAGELF
>NA|TRBV7-9|TRBJ1-1
ASSLGGTTEAF
>TRBD1|TRBV4-1|TRBJ1-4
ASSKGDRGSANEKLF
>NA|TRBV28|TRBJ1-6
ASSLYRQSSYNSPLH
>NA|TRBV7-9|TRBJ1-2
ASSPVERSYT
>NA|TRBV28|TRBJ1-5
ASSLGRQSNQPQH
>NA|TRBV27|TRBJ1-5
ASSLFQVYSNQPQH
>NA|TRBV19|TRBJ1-4
ASTPGLYPEKLF
>NA|TRBV6-5|TRBJ1-1
ASSLPPGNTEAF
>NA|TRBV19|TRBJ1-1
ASSSNGKTVITF
>TRBD1|TRBV7-9|TRBJ2-1
ASSLRPGTEWVAEQF
>NA|TRBV12-3/TRBV12-4|TRBJ1-5
ASNKESNQPQH
>NA|TRBV30|TRBJ2-5
AWGETQY
>NA|TRBV2|TRBJ1-5
ASRGQGLYQPQH
>NA|TRBV30|TRBJ1-2
AWSHGGEGGYT
>TRBD2|TRBV2|TRBJ2-1
ASTPLGLADYNEQF
>TRBD2|TRBV7-2|TRBJ2-2
ASSWAGGSGELF
>NA|TRBV15|TRBJ1-4
ATSRAASEKLF
>TRBD1|TRBV19|TRBJ2-7
ASGRTGSPSGEQY
>NA|TRBV6-2/TRBV6-3|TRBJ2-2
ASSLYTGELF
>NA|TRBV29-1|TRBJ1-1
SVDAGAAEAF
>NA|TRBV9|TRBJ2-5
ASSVQGGVQETQY
>NA|TRBV3-1/TRBV3-2|TRBJ2-1
ASSQGSNEQF
>TRBD1|TRBV9|TRBJ2-2
ASSVEGQGTGELF
>TRBD2|TRBV30|TRBJ2-2
AWSVGLAGTGELF
>NA|TRBV12-3/TRBV12-4|TRBJ1-1
ASIPDRLGAF
>NA|TRBV7-9|TRBJ1-2
ASSRDLGNGYT
>TRBD2|TRBV6-4|TRBJ2-1
ASSDGTSGNEQF
>NA|TRBV18|TRBJ1-4
ASSPQQGGKLF